The 13 T cell receptor beta chains below were found in one sample sequenced in a study of CD8 T cells in ankylosing spondylitis. Notes on the study in general: Fewer than ten highly homologous variants made up a TCR beta motif, and this motif appeared characteristic of ankylosing spondylitis blood.

Their target antigens are unknown. Each CDR3 protein gets one entry after TCRdb re-called the 5' RACE reads with MiXCR. The data show some 840,000 distinct CDR3 sequences, with roughly 10% seen just once and around 0.51% held by the top ten. Input material: blood, either unsorted or a sorted T cell fraction (not recorded which). Receptors originate from a male donor with ankylosing spondylitis.

The V call is TRBV7-9, the J call TRBJ2-5; D may correspond to TRBD1 or TRBD2 (5 bases each). From germline, CDR1 is SEHNR and CDR2 FQNEAQ (reference sequence). The CDR3 contains 14 residues. V was clipped by 5 bases and J by 5 bases, with 15 bases between them. CDR3 sequence: CASSGRRGDETQYF. CDR3 nucleotide sequence: TGTGCCAGCAGCGGGCGGAGAGGGGACGAGACCCAGTACTTC.

The genes are TRBV5-1 and TRBJ2-1, with 7 bases identical to TRBD1. Germline V gives CDR1 SGHRS, CDR2 YFSETQ. The CDR3 runs 18 residues. J was trimmed by 0 bases and V by 0 bases; bases with no gene match: 9. CDR3 amino acids: CASSLDGQDLFSYNEQFF. CDR3 DNA: TGCGCCAGCAGCTTGGACGGACAGGACCTTTTCTCCTACAATGAGCAGTTCTTC.

This chain joins TRBV15 and TRBJ2-1; TRBD2 matches 9 bases. CDR3 length equals 16 residues. Looked up from germline, CDR1 is LNHNV and CDR2 is YYDKDF (reference sequence). V lost 0 bases and J lost 9; bases outside the gene matches: 9. Written as DNA, the CDR3 is TGTGCCACCAGCAGAGATTGGCGGGAGGGGGGCAGTGAGCAGTTCTTC. It yields the protein CATSRDWREGGSEQFF.

The rearrangement links TRBV5-1 to TRBJ1-1; TRBD1 aligns across 9 bases. Looked up from germline, CDR1 is SGHRS and CDR2 is YFSETQ. The J segment lost 5 bases and the V segment lost 0 bases, leaving 5 bases of the junction unmatched. CDR3 size: 15 residues. CDR3 nucleotide sequence: TGCGCCAGCAGCTTGGCGGACAGGGGAGGTACTGAAGCTTTCTTT. It codes for CASSLADRGGTEAFF.

This clonotype was counted many times. This sequence joins TRBV29-1 and TRBJ2-5; TRBD1 or TRBD2 may be the D gene (6 bases each). In germline, CDR1 is SQVTM, CDR2 ANQGSEA. CDR3 size: 14 residues. V lost 6 bases and J 2 bases, leaving 16 bases between the germline ends. CDR3 region: CSVGGSFAQETQYF. The CDR3 bases are TGCAGCGTAGGGGGGTCCTTCGCTCAAGAGACCCAGTACTTC.

CDR3 amino acids: CASSQDRNLGAFF. CDR3 nucleotides: TGCGCCAGCAGCCAAGATCGGAATTTAGGGGCTTTCTTT. This chain connects TRBV4-3 to TRBJ1-1, with no clear D. Trimming removed 0 bases at V and 11 bases at J, with 13 bases between. The CDR3 has 13 residues. The germline CDR1 and CDR2 sequences are LGHNA and YSLEER.

V usage is TRBV6-2 or TRBV6-3 and J usage is TRBJ2-1; TRBD2 matches at 7 bases. Germline V gene sequence: CDR1 MNHEY, CDR2 SVGEGT. The V gene end was trimmed by 0 bases and the J gene end by 10 bases; junction bases not matched to a gene: 9. CDR3 length: 15 amino acids. The CDR3 DNA is TGTGCCAGCAGTTACTCGGCTAGCGGTCGGAGCGAGCAGTTCTTC. Protein product: CASSYSASGRSEQFF.

The rearrangement links TRBV6-1 to TRBJ1-2, with TRBD1 matching over 7 bases. Germline-derived CDR1 and CDR2 are MNHNS and SASEGT. V shed 5 bases, J shed 2 bases, and the junction held 8 bases outside the gene matches. The CDR3 totals 15 residues. As DNA, the CDR3 is TGTGCCAGCAGTCCCCGACAGGGAGGAAACTATGGCTACACCTTC. Translating gives CASSPRQGGNYGYTF.

This clonotype was found a few times. The chain is built from TRBV20-1 and TRBJ1-2; D is perhaps TRBD1 (6 bases). The germline CDR1 and CDR2 sequences are DFQATT and SNEGSKA (reference sequence). The CDR3 runs to 12 residues. V was cut by 2 bases and J by 6 bases, with 10 bases left in between. The CDR3 loop is CSARKGGNGYTF. The CDR3 nucleotides read TGCAGTGCTAGAAAAGGGGGGAATGGCTACACCTTC.

This clonotype showed up just a few times. This rearrangement joins TRBV6-6 to TRBJ2-1; D is perhaps TRBD1 or TRBD2 (6 bases each). This CDR3 has 13 amino acids. V dropped 4 bases and J dropped 9 bases, with 13 bases sitting between them. Germline V gene lookup returns CDR1 MNHNY and CDR2 SVGAGI (reference sequence). The CDR3 DNA follows: TGTGCCAGCAGTTCCCACGGGGGCCTTGAGCAGTTCTTC. The encoded protein is CASSSHGGLEQFF.

The chain links TRBV5-1 to TRBJ1-3; D perhaps matches TRBD1 (5 bases). Germline CDR1 reads SGHRS; CDR2 reads YFSETQ. Trimming took off 2 bases at V and 8 bases at J, with 17 bases between the two ends. This CDR3 is built from 15 residues. For the CDR3, the DNA is TGCGCCAGCAGCTTCGACAGCCTGACGGGAGACACCATATATTTT. Translation: CASSFDSLTGDTIYF.

This clonotype occurred a few times. CDR3 protein: CATTRGANEKLFF. CDR3 DNA: TGTGCCACCACCCGGGGCGCGAATGAAAAACTGTTTTTT. The chain joins TRBV15 to TRBJ1-4; a weak D match, TRBD1 (5 bases). V was trimmed by 7 bases and J by 5 bases, leaving 11 bases between them. Germline CDR1 and CDR2: LNHNV and YYDKDF (reference sequence). This CDR3 contains 13 residues. Supplemented by reference TRBV15 and TRBJ1-4, the full variable domain reads DAMVIQNPRYQVTQFGKPVTLSCSQTLNHNVMYWYQQKSSQAPKLLFHYYDKDFNNEADTPDNFQSRRPNTSFCFLDIRSPGLGDTAMYLCATTRGANEKLFFGSGTQLSVL.

Many counts were recorded for this clonotype. The chain joins TRBV20-1 to TRBJ2-7; the match to TRBD2 covers 7 bases. Germline V gives CDR1 DFQATT, CDR2 SNEGSKA (reference sequence). The CDR3 spans 14 residues. J gave up 0 bases and V 6 bases, and 8 bases lay outside the gene matches. This CDR3 is CSAPTAGVSYEQYF. CDR3 nucleotides: TGCAGTGCCCCGACGGCGGGAGTCTCCTACGAGCAGTACTTC.